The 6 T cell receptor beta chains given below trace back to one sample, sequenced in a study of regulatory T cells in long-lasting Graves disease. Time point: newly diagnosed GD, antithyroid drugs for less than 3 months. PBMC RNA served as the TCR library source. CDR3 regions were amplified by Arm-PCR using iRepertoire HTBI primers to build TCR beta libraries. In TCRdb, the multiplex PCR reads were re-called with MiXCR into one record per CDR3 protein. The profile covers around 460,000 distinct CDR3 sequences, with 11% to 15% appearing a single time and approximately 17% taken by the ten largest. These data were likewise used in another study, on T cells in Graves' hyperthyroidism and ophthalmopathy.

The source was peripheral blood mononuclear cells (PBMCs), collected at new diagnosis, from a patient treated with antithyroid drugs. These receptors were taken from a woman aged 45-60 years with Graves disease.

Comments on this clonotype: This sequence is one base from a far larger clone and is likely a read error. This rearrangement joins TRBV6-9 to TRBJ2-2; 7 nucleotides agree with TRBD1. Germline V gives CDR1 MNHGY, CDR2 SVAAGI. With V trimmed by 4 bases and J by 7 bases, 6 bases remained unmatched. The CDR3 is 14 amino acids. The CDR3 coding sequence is TGTGCCAGCAGTTTCGAAGGGGGCCTCGGGGAGCTGTTTTTT. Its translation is CASSFEGGLGELFF.

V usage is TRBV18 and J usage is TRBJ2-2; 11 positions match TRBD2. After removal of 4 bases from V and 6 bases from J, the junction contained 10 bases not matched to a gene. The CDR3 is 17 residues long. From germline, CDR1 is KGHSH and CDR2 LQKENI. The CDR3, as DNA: TGTGCCAGCTCACTAGCGGGAGGGCCGTCGTGGTCCGGGGAGCTGTTTTTT. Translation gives CASSLAGGPSWSGELFF.

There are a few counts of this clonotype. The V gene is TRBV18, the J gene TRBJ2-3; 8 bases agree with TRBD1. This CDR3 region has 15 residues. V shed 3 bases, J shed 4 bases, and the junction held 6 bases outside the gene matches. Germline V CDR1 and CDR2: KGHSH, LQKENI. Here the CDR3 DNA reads TGTGCCAGCTCACCCGCAAAACAGGGGGCAGATACGCAGTATTTT. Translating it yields CASSPAKQGADTQYF.

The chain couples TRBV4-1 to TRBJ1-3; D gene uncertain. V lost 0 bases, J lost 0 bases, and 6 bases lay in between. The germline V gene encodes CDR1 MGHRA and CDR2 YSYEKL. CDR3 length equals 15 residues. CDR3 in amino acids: CASSQELDSGNTIYF. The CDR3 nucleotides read TGCGCCAGCAGCCAAGAATTGGACTCTGGAAACACCATATATTTT.

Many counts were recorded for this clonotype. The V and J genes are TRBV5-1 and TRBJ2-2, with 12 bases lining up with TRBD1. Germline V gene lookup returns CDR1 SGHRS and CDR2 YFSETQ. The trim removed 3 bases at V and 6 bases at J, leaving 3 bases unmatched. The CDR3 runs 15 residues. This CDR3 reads CASSSGTGGAGELFF. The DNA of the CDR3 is TGCGCCAGCAGCTCCGGGACAGGGGGCGCCGGGGAGCTGTTTTTT.

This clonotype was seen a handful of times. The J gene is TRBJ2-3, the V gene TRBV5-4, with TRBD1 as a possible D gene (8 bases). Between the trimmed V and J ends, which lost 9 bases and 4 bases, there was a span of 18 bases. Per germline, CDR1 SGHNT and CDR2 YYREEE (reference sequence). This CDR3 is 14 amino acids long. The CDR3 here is CATLQGGIADTQYF. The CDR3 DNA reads TGTGCCACCTTACAGGGGGGGATCGCAGATACGCAGTATTTT.